This TCR beta chain stems from a study of Ad26.COV2.S vaccination and SARS-CoV-2 variants. Study conclusions and caveats: Overall T cell responses may have been underestimated by the analyses of TCR breadth and depth.

Treatment given: around 19 received Ad26.COV2.S at low or high dose, single or two shots; 5 received placebo; per-sample allocation not given. On day 63 after the first injection, vaccine and placebo recipients gave samples. Points on this clone: Its antigen remains unidentified.

Sequencing used immunoSEQ multiplex PCR; TCRdb keeps in-frame clones, though not all of them. This sample carries some 640,000 clones, roughly 90% of them seen once, and the ten largest clones take approximately 1.5%. The V end was cut by 4 bases, the J end by 0 bases, with 2 bases between. Germline V gene data show CDR1 as ENHRY and CDR2 as SYGVKD. The CDR3 extends over 12 amino acids. The genes are TRBV10-3 and TRBJ2-3; the D is unclear. Sample: peripheral blood, taken in a trial of Ad26.COV2.S vaccine versus placebo. This TCR was recovered from a person aged 18-60 years who received the Ad26.COV2.S COVID-19 vaccine or a placebo. The CDR3 here is CAISASTDTQYF. CDR3 bases: TGTGCCATCAGTGCGAGCACAGATACGCAGTATTTT.